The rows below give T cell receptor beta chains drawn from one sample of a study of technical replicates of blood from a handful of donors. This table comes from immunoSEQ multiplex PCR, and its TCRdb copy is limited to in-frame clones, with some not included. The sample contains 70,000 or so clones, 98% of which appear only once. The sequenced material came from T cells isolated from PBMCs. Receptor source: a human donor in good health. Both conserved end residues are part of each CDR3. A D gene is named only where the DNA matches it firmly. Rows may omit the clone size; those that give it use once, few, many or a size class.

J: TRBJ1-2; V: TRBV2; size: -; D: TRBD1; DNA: TGTGCCATTGAGGACAGGACCTATGGCTACACCTTC; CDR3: CAIEDRTYGYTF
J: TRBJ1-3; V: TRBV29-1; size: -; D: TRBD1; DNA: TGCAGCGTGGGGGAAGACAGGGGGCTTGGAAACACCATATATTTT; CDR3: CSVGEDRGLGNTIYF
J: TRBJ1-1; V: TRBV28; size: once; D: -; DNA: TGTGCCAGCAGCCACGCTCGGGTTCGGGACACTGAAGCTTTCTTT; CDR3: CASSHARVRDTEAFF
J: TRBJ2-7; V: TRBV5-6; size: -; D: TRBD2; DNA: TGTGCCAGCAGCTTGACTAGCGGGGTTACCTACGAGCAGTACTTC; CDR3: CASSLTSGVTYEQYF
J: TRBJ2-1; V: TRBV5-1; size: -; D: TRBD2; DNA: TGCGCCAGCAGCTTGGAAGTTAGCGGGAGGGCCCAATACAATGAGCAGTTCTTC; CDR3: CASSLEVSGRAQYNEQFF
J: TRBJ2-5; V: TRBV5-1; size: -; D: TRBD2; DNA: TGCGCCAGCACCCAAGCGGGAGTGGGGCAAGAGACCCAGTACTTC; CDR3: CASTQAGVGQETQYF
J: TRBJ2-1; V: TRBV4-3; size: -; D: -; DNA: TGCGCCAGCAGCCAACAACGAATCCTGACAGTGCCGGAGCAGTTCTTC; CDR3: CASSQQRILTVPEQFF
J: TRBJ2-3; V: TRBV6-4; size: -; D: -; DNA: TGTGCCAGCAGTGCGGGAGAACACACAGATACGCAGTATTTT; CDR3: CASSAGEHTDTQYF
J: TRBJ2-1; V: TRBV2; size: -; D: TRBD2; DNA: TGTGCCAGCAGGCGGGTTAGGCTAGCGGGAGGGGTTTTCAATGAGCAGTTCTTC; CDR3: CASRRVRLAGGVFNEQFF
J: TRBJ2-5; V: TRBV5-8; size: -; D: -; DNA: TGTGCCAGCAGCTTGATGTCCGCGGGTCAGAAGACCCAGTACTTC; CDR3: CASSLMSAGQKTQYF
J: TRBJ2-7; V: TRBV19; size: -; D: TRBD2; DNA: TGTGCCAGTAGCCTCAATGTACCTAGCGGGAGTTACGAGCAGTACTTC; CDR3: CASSLNVPSGSYEQYF
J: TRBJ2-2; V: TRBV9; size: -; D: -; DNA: TGTGCCAGCAGCGTAGAATATAGGGGAACCGGGGAGCTGTTTTTT; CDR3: CASSVEYRGTGELFF
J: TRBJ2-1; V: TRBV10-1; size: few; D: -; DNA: TGCGCCAGCAGTGAGGGGCGGGACAATGAGCAGTTCTTC; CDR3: CASSEGRDNEQFF
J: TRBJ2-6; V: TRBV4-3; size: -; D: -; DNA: TGCGCCAGCAGCTCGCAGGGTGGAAGCTCTGGGGCCAACGTCCTGACTTTC; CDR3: CASSSQGGSSGANVLTF
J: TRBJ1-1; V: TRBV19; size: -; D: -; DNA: TGTGCCAGTAGTATTCCAGGGAACACTGAAGCTTTCTTT; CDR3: CASSIPGNTEAFF
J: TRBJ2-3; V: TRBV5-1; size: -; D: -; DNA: TGCGCCAGCAGCCCCACTCCCAGCACAGATACGCAGTATTTT; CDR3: CASSPTPSTDTQYF
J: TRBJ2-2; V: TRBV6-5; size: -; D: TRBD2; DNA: TGTGCCAGCAGTTACAATAACGGGGGGGCCGGGGAGCTGTTTTTT; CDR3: CASSYNNGGAGELFF
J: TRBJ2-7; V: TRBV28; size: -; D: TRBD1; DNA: TGTGCCAGCAGCCTCACCGGGACAGGGTTCGAGCAGTACTTC; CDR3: CASSLTGTGFEQYF
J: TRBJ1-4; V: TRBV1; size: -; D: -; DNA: TGCACCAGCAGCCAAGGCCAAATCGGGATTCATGAAAAACTGTTTTTT; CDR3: CTSSQGQIGIHEKLFF
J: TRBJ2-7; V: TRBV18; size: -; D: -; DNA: TGTGCCAGCTCACCTCGGATGGCCTCCCTAGGCTACGAGCAGTACTTC; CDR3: CASSPRMASLGYEQYF
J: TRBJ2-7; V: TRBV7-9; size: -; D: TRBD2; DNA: TGTGCCAGCTCGCCGTACACCGGGACTAGCTTCGTCGAGCAGTACTTC; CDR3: CASSPYTGTSFVEQYF
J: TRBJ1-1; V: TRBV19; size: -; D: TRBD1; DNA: TGTGCCAGTAGTATACAGGGACAGGGATCAGCTTTCTTT; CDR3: CASSIQGQGSAFF